This entry lists 2 T cell receptor beta chains sequenced from one sample in a study of T-cell reconstitution after alpha-beta-depleted transplantation in children. The library targeted TCRbeta and was prepared with unique molecular identifiers. TCRdb re-called the PCR reads with MiXCR, one entry per CDR3 protein. The table shows approximately 270,000 distinct CDR3 sequences, with about a tenth occurring only once. Specimen: PBMCs from the stem cell graft donor, collected from the stem cell graft. All receptors come from a human donor who donated a stem cell graft to a child with SCID.

In its sample, this clonotype was seen many times. This chain connects TRBV12-3 or TRBV12-4 to TRBJ2-2, with 9 bases matching TRBD2. CDR3 length: 20 residues. V dropped 2 bases and J dropped 6; count of bases not matched to a gene: 19. The CDR3 sequence: CASSLPIWRGGNHIPGELFF. The CDR3 DNA is TGTGCCAGCAGTTTACCGATTTGGCGGGGGGGAAACCATATCCCCGGGGAGCTGTTTTTT.

This clonotype was seen a handful of times. The chain is built from TRBV29-1 and TRBJ2-7; 8 bases are a match to TRBD2. V shed 3 bases and J 7 bases; nucleotides not matched to a gene: 8. The CDR3 spans 13 residues. Germline lookup yields CDR1 SQVTM and CDR2 ANQGSEA. The CDR3 is CSVDPLSGGEQYF. The CDR3 coding sequence is TGCAGCGTTGATCCCCTATCGGGAGGGGAGCAGTACTTC.